Here is one TCR beta chain with its context. Its antigen remains unknown. The data are from a study of T cell responses to AZD1222 COVID-19 vaccine. Overall study results and limits: A reported finding is that nearly half of spike-specific TCRs target unmutated variant regions. Spike-wide coverage was observed for vaccine-associated CD4 TCRs, with dominant responses at 160-218 and 743-854.

In germline, CDR1 is LNHDA, CDR2 SQIVND (reference sequence). J was trimmed by 6 bases and V by 10 bases; bases with no gene match: 6. The CDR3 sequence is 13 residues long. Profiled with immunoSEQ multiplex PCR; TCRdb holds only in-frame clones, not every one. Among some 64,000 clones, approximately 80% were seen once, and the ten largest hold over 13%. This clonotype originated in an adult in good health. The specimen comprised peripheral blood, sampled on day 0 of AZD1222 vaccination. The chain uses TRBV19 and TRBJ2-3; 11 bases are shared with TRBD1. This chain's CDR3 is CATGTGGWDTQYF. In DNA form, the CDR3 reads TGTGCCACCGGGACAGGGGGTTGGGATACGCAGTATTTT.